This entry lists 13 T cell receptor beta chains sequenced from one sample in a study of blood T cell repertoires in COVID-19. Some clones are missing from TCRdb's copy, which holds only in-frame ones; the method was immunoSEQ multiplex PCR. In the table there are 110,000 or so clones, approximately 80% of which are singletons. Sequenced input: peripheral blood. The receptors were sampled from a human donor in a cohort sampled during active COVID-19.

This clone has just one count. The chain combines TRBV27 with TRBJ2-1; 7 bases are a match to TRBD2. Per germline, CDR1 MNHEY and CDR2 SMNVEV (reference sequence). CDR3 length: 15 amino acids. J lost 4 bases, V lost 7 bases, and 10 bases had no gene match. CDR3 DNA sequence: TGTGCCAGCAATCGAGGGACTATGGTATACAATGAGCAGTTCTTC. This gives the protein CASNRGTMVYNEQFF.

As for this clone: The sample holds other DNA sequences that translate to the same CDR3. The chain combines TRBV5-1 with TRBJ2-7; 11 bases agree with TRBD2. This CDR3 spans 14 amino acids. Losses at the gene ends were 4 bases for V and 3 bases for J; bases not matched to a gene: 3. CDR1 SGHRS and CDR2 YFSETQ come from the germline V gene. CDR3 nucleotide sequence: TGCGCCAGCAGCCCGGGGACTAGCGGCTACGAGCAGTACTTC. Translated: CASSPGTSGYEQYF. Full variable domain (rest looked up from reference TRBV5-1 and TRBJ2-7): KAGVTQTPRYLIKTRGQQVTLSCSPISGHRSVSWYQQTPGQGLQFLFEYFSETQRNKGNFPGRFSGRQFSNSRSEMNVSTLELGDSALYLCASSPGTSGYEQYFGPGTRLTVT.

This chain links TRBV6-5 with TRBJ1-1; D possibly corresponds to TRBD1 (5 bases). Between the trimmed V and J ends, which lost 6 bases and 3 bases, there was a span of 17 bases. Germline loops: CDR1 MNHEY, CDR2 SVGAGI. This CDR3 is 15 amino acids long. The CDR3 protein is CASSHAPGYDTEAFF. The CDR3 DNA follows: TGTGCCAGCAGCCATGCCCCAGGGTATGACACTGAAGCTTTCTTT.

This chain joins TRBV7-2 and TRBJ2-7; TRBD2 matches at 11 bases. J was trimmed by 6 bases and V by 5 bases; bases with no gene match: 9. This CDR3 is built from 15 residues. The germline V gene encodes CDR1 SGHTA and CDR2 FQGNSA. CDR3 loop: CASSPLAGGPPEQYF. The DNA of the CDR3 is TGTGCCAGCAGCCCATTAGCGGGAGGGCCGCCCGAGCAGTACTTC.

This sequence joins TRBV3-1 (or the pseudogene TRBV3-2) and TRBJ1-5; tentatively, D is TRBD1 (6 bases). This CDR3 contains 15 residues. Per germline, CDR1 LGHDT and CDR2 YNNKEL (reference sequence). V was pared by 2 bases and J by 1 base, with 9 bases between. The CDR3 sequence: CASSQQQGSNQPQHF. DNA for the CDR3: TGTGCCAGCAGCCAACAACAGGGCAGCAATCAGCCCCAGCATTTT.

The chain employs TRBV11-3 and TRBJ1-1; possibly TRBD1 for D (6 bases). This CDR3 contains 14 residues. Germline CDR1 is SGHNT and CDR2 is YENEEA. The V end was cut by 5 bases, the J end by 8 bases, with 18 bases between. The CDR3 DNA is TGTGCCAGCAGCACCCGGGGGGGGGCTTCAGAAGCTTTCTTT. Translation gives CASSTRGGASEAFF.

The chain has TRBV14 and TRBJ1-1; D remains unclear. Trimming shortened V by 0 bases and J by 8 bases, and 10 bases separated the two germline ends. The CDR3 length is 13 residues. Germline V gene sequence: CDR1 SGHDN, CDR2 FVKESK. The CDR3 spells CASSQDLTGEAFF. In nucleotides, the CDR3 is TGTGCCAGCAGCCAAGATTTAACGGGAGAAGCTTTCTTT. Combining the CDR3 with reference TRBV14 and TRBJ1-1 gives the whole variable domain EAGVTQFPSHSVIEKGQTVTLRCDPISGHDNLYWYRRVMGKEIKFLLHFVKESKQDESGMPNNRFLAERTGGTYSTLKVQPAELEDSGVYFCASSQDLTGEAFFGQGTRLTVV.

The chain recombines TRBV5-6 with TRBJ2-7, with 10 bases identical to TRBD1. Trimming took 4 bases from V and 2 from J; bases not matched to a gene: 15. CDR1 is SGHDT, CDR2 YYEEEE, per germline. The CDR3 has 18 amino acids. CDR3 bases: TGTGCCAGCAGCGCACCCCCGGTATTGGGGACAGGGGCCTACGAGCAGTACTTC. It is translated as CASSAPPVLGTGAYEQYF.

V is TRBV9 and J is TRBJ1-3; D unresolved. This CDR3 has 12 residues. V was trimmed by 3 bases and J by 7 bases, leaving 8 bases between them. The germline gives CDR1 SGDLS, CDR2 YYNGEE. As DNA, the CDR3 is TGTGCCAGCAGCGCGGACTTTAACACCATATATTTT. Its protein product is CASSADFNTIYF.

V is TRBV18 and J is TRBJ2-7; 8 bases agree with TRBD1. Trimming removed 5 bases from V and 1 base from J; junction bases left unmatched: 4. The germline V gene encodes CDR1 KGHSH and CDR2 LQKENI. This CDR3 region has 14 residues. The CDR3, as DNA: TGTGCCAGCTCAAAGGACAGGGCGTCCTACGAGCAGTACTTC. Amino acid sequence: CASSKDRASYEQYF.

The chain recombines TRBV11-2 with TRBJ1-1; TRBD1 is a possible D gene (6 bases). Germline V gene data show CDR1 as SGHAT and CDR2 as FQNNGV. The CDR3 runs to 16 residues. Trimming shortened V by 5 bases and J by 5 bases, and 21 bases separated the two germline ends. The CDR3 sequence is CASSPAPQGPSTEAFF. The CDR3 nucleotides read TGTGCCAGCAGCCCAGCTCCCCAGGGGCCGTCTACTGAAGCTTTCTTT.

V is TRBV5-1 and J is TRBJ2-6; weak D call: TRBD1 (5 bases). The CDR3 runs 16 residues. V was trimmed by 3 bases and J by 1 base, leaving 11 bases between them. CDR1 and CDR2 (germline): SGHRS, YFSETQ. The CDR3 sequence is CASSSLQGSGANVLTF. CDR3 nucleotides: TGCGCCAGCAGCTCCCTCCAGGGATCTGGGGCCAACGTCCTGACTTTC.

The genes are TRBV5-1 and TRBJ1-5, with a possible D match to TRBD1 (5 bases). Trimming stripped 2 bases from V and 7 bases from J, with 13 bases between. The CDR3 is 14 residues long. The germline V gene encodes CDR1 SGHRS and CDR2 YFSETQ. In nucleotides, the CDR3 is TGCGCCAGCAGCTTACTCGGGGGGGGGCAGCCCCAGCATTTT. This codes for CASSLLGGGQPQHF.